Only one count was recorded for the clone carrying this TCR beta chain. The sample originates from a study of CD8 T cells in Susac syndrome. CDR1 SGHVS and CDR2 FQNEAQ come from the germline V gene. This CDR3 contains 15 residues. The V end was cut by 1 base, the J end by 9 bases, with 19 bases between. An input of about 0.5 to 1 ug of RNA was subjected to reverse transcription using random hexamers. Amplification of the TCR beta CDR3 was carried out by immunoSEQ multiplex PCR, which spanned a total of 54 Vbeta and 13 Jbeta segments. TCRdb passed the immunoSEQ multiplex PCR reads through MiXCR, listing each CDR3 protein once. Among some 260,000 distinct CDR3 sequences listed, roughly 85% were seen once.

The sequenced sample was CD8+ T cells from PBMCs. This rearrangement joins TRBV7-8 to TRBJ2-7; perhaps TRBD2 as D (6 bases). The sequence was collected from a human donor with multiple sclerosis. In DNA, the CDR3 is TGTGCCAGCAGCTTAGGGCAGGGAGGACCCCGATGGCAGTACTTC. Translated: CASSLGQGGPRWQYF.